This TCR beta chain emerged from a study of blood T cell repertoires in COVID-19. The protocol was immunoSEQ multiplex PCR, while the TCRdb copy is restricted to in-frame clones and leaves out a portion. Here the sample spans 140,000 or so clones, 70% to 90% being singletons. J was trimmed by 3 bases and V by 1 base; bases with no gene match: 3. This CDR3 has 15 residues. Germline lookup yields CDR1 MGHRA and CDR2 YSYEKL. This clone appeared once. The source is a woman aged 40 to 50 who had recovered from COVID-19. The chain combines TRBV4-1 with TRBJ1-1, with TRBD1 matching over 9 bases. The sample consisted of PBMCs or T cells enriched from blood (not recorded which). This CDR3 reads CASSQGQGDDTEAFF. The CDR3 DNA follows: TGCGCCAGCAGCCAAGGACAGGGGGATGACACTGAAGCTTTCTTT.